This is a list of T cell receptor beta chains from one sample in a study of T cell clones after liver transplantation. Sequencing was performed with immunoSEQ multiplex PCR; in TCRdb, only in-frame clones are kept and a portion is missing. This sample carries around 110,000 clones, 90% of them seen once, and the ten largest clones take 0.8% to 0.9%. The specimen comprised CD4+ T cells from blood, sampled 12 months after liver transplant. The receptor set was obtained from a human patient who received a liver transplant. Among the T cells, some may be from the graft donor. The CDR3 runs from the conserved cysteine through the conserved F or W. D genes are given only for firm matches. Only some rows state a clone size, as once, few, many or a class for expanded clones.

CASSSTVNGELFF | TGTGCCAGCAGTTCGACGGTTAACGGGGAGCTGTTTTTT | TRBV28 | NA | 13 | TRBJ2-2 | NA
CASSSPPGSNSGNTIYF | TGTGCCAGCAGCTCTCCCCCGGGCAGCAACTCTGGAAACACCATATATTTT | TRBV7-8 | NA | 17 | TRBJ1-3 | NA
CSVGVGSYEQYF | TGCAGCGTTGGCGTGGGCTCCTACGAGCAGTACTTC | TRBV29-1 | NA | 12 | TRBJ2-7 | NA
CASSQIAGGSADTQYF | TGTGCCAGCAGCCAAATAGCGGGAGGTAGTGCAGATACGCAGTATTTT | TRBV7-9 | TRBD2 | 16 | TRBJ2-3 | NA
CASSPPSVETQYF | TGTGCCAGCTCACCACCCTCGGTGGAGACCCAGTACTTC | TRBV18 | NA | 13 | TRBJ2-5 | NA
CASMLRADIGLEQYF | TGTGCCAGTATGCTGAGGGCGGATATCGGATTAGAGCAGTACTTC | TRBV6-6 | NA | 15 | TRBJ2-7 | NA
CASSTPRGAETQYF | TGTGCCAGCAGCACCCCCCGCGGCGCGGAGACCCAGTACTTC | TRBV5-6 | NA | 14 | TRBJ2-5 | NA
CASSPLAGHPHPEAFF | TGTGCCAGCAGCCCCCTGGCGGGACACCCCCACCCTGAAGCTTTCTTT | TRBV11-2 | NA | 16 | TRBJ1-1 | NA
CASSLRDLRDTQYF | TGTGCCAGCAGTCTCCGGGACCTGCGGGATACGCAGTATTTT | TRBV6-5 | NA | 14 | TRBJ2-3 | NA
CASIPGTGGGGAYNEQFF | TGTGCCAGCATCCCCGGGACAGGGGGGGGCGGGGCATACAATGAGCAGTTCTTC | TRBV27 | TRBD1 | 18 | TRBJ2-1 | NA
CASTQARAANYGYTF | TGTGCCAGCACCCAGGCTCGTGCAGCAAACTATGGCTACACCTTC | TRBV19 | NA | 15 | TRBJ1-2 | NA
CAWSVLAGNYGYTF | TGTGCCTGGAGTGTACTTGCGGGGAACTATGGCTACACCTTC | TRBV30 | NA | 14 | TRBJ1-2 | NA
CATRKGLAGGGETQYF | TGCGCCACACGAAAGGGACTAGCGGGAGGGGGAGAGACCCAGTACTTC | TRBV5-1 | TRBD2 | 16 | TRBJ2-5 | once
CASSLGPRKANYGYTF | TGTGCCAGCAGCTTAGGCCCAAGGAAAGCTAACTATGGCTACACCTTC | TRBV11-3 | NA | 16 | TRBJ1-2 | NA
CASRGTGGEGGYTF | TGCGCCAGCAGGGGGACAGGTGGAGAGGGGGGCTACACCTTC | TRBV10-2 | TRBD1 | 14 | TRBJ1-2 | NA
CASSYSPQTNQPQHF | TGTGCCAGCAGTTACTCGCCTCAGACCAATCAGCCCCAGCATTTT | TRBV6-6 | NA | 15 | TRBJ1-5 | NA
CASGKAGGGTGELFF | TGTGCCAGCGGAAAAGCGGGAGGCGGCACCGGGGAGCTGTTTTTT | TRBV6-6 | TRBD2 | 15 | TRBJ2-2 | NA
CASSLGLQGIETQYF | TGCGCCAGCAGCCTAGGACTCCAAGGAATTGAGACCCAGTACTTC | TRBV5-1 | NA | 15 | TRBJ2-5 | NA
CASSPSGRSQETQYF | TGTGCCAGCTCACCATCGGGACGGTCCCAAGAGACCCAGTACTTC | TRBV18 | NA | 15 | TRBJ2-5 | NA
CASREPGTGNEKLFF | TGTGCCAGCAGGGAACCCGGGACAGGGAATGAAAAACTGTTTTTT | TRBV28 | TRBD1 | 15 | TRBJ1-4 | NA
CAWSPPGMRGGNQPQHF | TGTGCCTGGAGTCCCCCCGGGATGAGGGGAGGAAATCAGCCCCAGCATTTT | TRBV30 | NA | 17 | TRBJ1-5 | NA
CSGTSGQETQYF | TGCAGCGGCACTAGCGGCCAAGAGACCCAGTACTTC | TRBV29-1 | TRBD2 | 12 | TRBJ2-5 | NA
CASSLGSGSYNEQFF | TGCGCCAGCAGCTTGGGTAGCGGTTCCTACAATGAGCAGTTCTTC | TRBV5-1 | NA | 15 | TRBJ2-1 | NA
CASSLRREGNEQFF | TGTGCCAGCAGCTTAAGGCGGGAGGGTAATGAGCAGTTCTTC | TRBV7-9 | TRBD2 | 14 | TRBJ2-1 | once
CASRRAGQGSYEQYF | TGTGCCAGCAGACGCGCGGGACAGGGATCCTACGAGCAGTACTTC | TRBV6-5 | TRBD1 | 15 | TRBJ2-7 | once
CASSWTSGTGELFF | TGTGCCAGCAGCTGGACTAGCGGCACCGGGGAGCTGTTTTTT | TRBV5-4 | TRBD2 | 14 | TRBJ2-2 | NA
CASSFQASGTGELFF | TGTGCCAGCAGTTTCCAGGCTAGCGGGACCGGGGAGCTGTTTTTT | TRBV27 | TRBD2 | 15 | TRBJ2-2 | NA
CASSQGGQGIHEQYF | TGTGCCAGCAGTCAGGGGGGACAGGGGATCCACGAGCAGTACTTC | TRBV6-5 | TRBD1 | 15 | TRBJ2-7 | NA
CASRSGTAYEKLFF | TGTGCCAGCAGATCCGGGACAGCTTATGAAAAACTGTTTTTT | TRBV28 | TRBD1 | 14 | TRBJ1-4 | NA
CASSSLLAGRPDTQYF | TGTGCCAGTAGTTCTCTACTAGCGGGACGTCCAGATACGCAGTATTTT | TRBV19 | TRBD2 | 16 | TRBJ2-3 | NA
CASGSPDITGAF | TGTGCTAGTGGTTCCCCGGACATCACAGGGGCCTTC | TRBV12-5 | TRBD1 | 12 | TRBJ1-2 | once
CASSPGDYGYTF | TGTGCCAGCAGCCCAGGGGACTATGGCTACACCTTC | TRBV27 | NA | 12 | TRBJ1-2 | NA
CASSPSRKNIQYF | TGTGCCAGCAGCCCCTCTCGCAAAAACATTCAGTACTTC | TRBV7-2 | NA | 13 | TRBJ2-4 | NA
CASSLGGYSYNEQFF | TGTGCCAGCAGCTTGGGCGGATACTCCTACAATGAGCAGTTCTTC | TRBV5-8 | NA | 15 | TRBJ2-1 | once
CASSDTDRVEKLFF | TGTGCCAGCAGTGATACGGACAGGGTAGAAAAACTGTTTTTT | TRBV2 | TRBD1 | 14 | TRBJ1-4 | NA
CASSFDRGVGQPQHF | TGTGCCAGCAGTTTCGACAGGGGGGTAGGTCAGCCCCAGCATTTT | TRBV28 | TRBD1 | 15 | TRBJ1-5 | NA
CASSLGLVPTGELFF | TGTGCCAGCAGCTTGGGACTAGTGCCCACCGGGGAGCTGTTTTTT | TRBV7-2 | TRBD2 | 15 | TRBJ2-2 | NA
CASSDSLWGYTF | TGTGCCAGCAGTGACAGCCTTTGGGGCTACACCTTC | TRBV7-2 | NA | 12 | TRBJ1-2 | NA
CASSSGQGRQTQYF | TGCGCCAGCAGTTCTGGACAGGGCCGTCAGACCCAGTACTTC | TRBV5-1 | TRBD1 | 14 | TRBJ2-5 | NA
CASSQDNRVRFAFF | TGCGCCAGCAGCCAAGACAACAGGGTGAGGTTTGCTTTCTTT | TRBV4-1 | NA | 14 | TRBJ1-1 | once
CASSQAYEQYF | TGTGCCAGTAGTCAGGCCTACGAGCAGTACTTC | TRBV19 | NA | 11 | TRBJ2-7 | NA